Listed here are 29 T cell receptor beta chains from one sample, sequenced in a study of blood T cells in healthy people across ages (dated by TCRdb to the mid-2010s). Library generation was performed with 5' RACE. Reads for this sample came from an Illumina HiSeq 2500. A second PCR of 7 to 11 cycles was performed with a sample-barcoded 5' primer and a J-beta primer mix. TCRdb trimmed the raw reads at Q25, called clones with MiXCR and kept productive beta chains. Rows merge per CDR3 protein into single entries with the most common DNA and genes. For this sample there are approximately 1,000,000 distinct CDR3 sequences; under 45% appear just once. About 19% of the sample goes to the ten largest clones. What was sequenced was blood. The source of these receptors is a woman aged 55-69 years in good health.

In its sample, this clonotype was seen a few times. CDR3 sequence (DNA): TGTGCCAGCAGCATGGGGGGGGGTGCCAAAAACATTCAGTACTTC. It encodes CASSMGGGAKNIQYF. The V and J genes are TRBV7-8 and TRBJ2-4; 7 bases are shared with TRBD2. Germline assignment: CDR1 SGHVS and CDR2 FQNEAQ. V shed 5 bases, J shed 1 base, and the junction held 5 bases outside the gene matches. CDR3 length: 15 amino acids.

V is TRBV27 and J is TRBJ2-1; 7 bases are shared with TRBD1. The germline CDR1 and CDR2 sequences are MNHEY and SMNVEV (reference sequence). J gave up 10 bases and V 5 bases, and 11 bases lay outside the gene matches. The CDR3 is 14 amino acids. The CDR3, as DNA: TGTGCCAGCAGTCCTCGGGACAGAGGCGTGGAGCAGTTCTTC. Translation: CASSPRDRGVEQFF.

This clonotype has ten or more counts. The chain joins TRBV4-1 to TRBJ2-3; possible D gene TRBD1, 5 bases. The V gene's germline CDR1 is MGHRA and CDR2 YSYEKL. V lost 1 base to trimming and J lost 2 bases, with 13 bases between them. The CDR3 covers 16 residues. The CDR3: CASSQGSGLVTDTQYF. In DNA, the CDR3 is TGCGCCAGCAGCCAAGGGTCAGGGCTCGTCACAGATACGCAGTATTTT.

The chain recombines TRBV2 with TRBJ2-5, with 9 bases identical to TRBD1. J gave up 2 bases and V 3 bases, and 4 bases lay outside the gene matches. The CDR3 is 15 residues long. Germline loops: CDR1 SNHLY, CDR2 FYNNEI. The CDR3 region has the DNA TGTGCCAGCAGTGAGTCCGGGACAGGGCAAGAGACCCAGTACTTC. It specifies CASSESGTGQETQYF.

This chain uses TRBV6-5 with TRBJ1-2; 10 bases match TRBD1. CDR3 length equals 15 residues. The V and J ends lost 5 bases and 4 bases, in that order; junction bases with no gene match: 7. Germline V gene sequence: CDR1 MNHEY, CDR2 SVGAGI. CDR3 coding DNA: TGTGCCAGCAGTGATGGGACAGGGGAAACCTATGGCTACACCTTC. It encodes CASSDGTGETYGYTF.

The chain carries TRBV6-5 and TRBJ2-1, with D unresolved. This CDR3 has 13 amino acids. V was trimmed by 4 bases and J by 7 bases, leaving 11 bases between them. The germline gives CDR1 MNHEY, CDR2 SVGAGI. In DNA, the CDR3 is TGTGCCAGCAGTTGGAAGGTAGAGAATGAGCAGTTCTTC. Translated: CASSWKVENEQFF.

The V call is TRBV10-3, the J call TRBJ2-5; tentative D call: TRBD1 (6 bases). V lost 2 bases and J lost 5, with 15 bases in between. Germline V gene data show CDR1 as ENHRY and CDR2 as SYGVKD. The CDR3 contains 15 residues. CDR3 protein: CAISEPVQGRETQYF. The CDR3 DNA reads TGTGCCATCAGTGAGCCGGTACAGGGTCGGGAGACCCAGTACTTC.

The CDR3 DNA follows: TGCGCCAGCAGCCAAGTGGTACAGGGGGCCACCGGGGAGCTGTTTTTT. It encodes CASSQVVQGATGELFF. The J gene is TRBJ2-2, the V gene TRBV4-1, with 9 bases lining up with TRBD1. J was trimmed by 4 bases and V by 1 base; bases with no gene match: 4. The germline CDR1 and CDR2 sequences are MGHRA and YSYEKL. This CDR3 is built from 16 residues.

The chain links TRBV28 to TRBJ2-1, with a tentative D call TRBD2 (6 bases). The V and J ends lost 6 bases and 3 bases respectively, with 12 bases between them. CDR3 size: 14 residues. In germline, CDR1 is MDHEN, CDR2 SYDVKM. The CDR3 DNA sequence: TGTGCCAGCAGAGCTAGCGAGAGCTACAATGAGCAGTTCTTC. Encoded protein: CASRASESYNEQFF. Drawing the rest from reference TRBV28 and TRBJ2-1, the complete variable domain is DVKVTQSSRYLVKRTGEKVFLECVQDMDHENMFWYRQDPGLGLRLIYFSYDVKMKEKGDIPEGYSVSREKKERFSLILESASTNQTSMYLCASRASESYNEQFFGPGTRLTVL.

The chain is built from TRBV29-1 and TRBJ2-1; TRBD2 aligns across 8 bases. TRBJ2-7 matches the DNA end more closely, so the J call is doubtful. The CDR3 runs 15 residues. From germline, CDR1 is SQVTM and CDR2 ANQGSEA. The CDR3 loop is CSAEVTSGGHNEQYF. In DNA, the CDR3 is TGCAGCGCTGAGGTAACTAGCGGCGGTCACAATGAGCAGTACTTC.

The chain links TRBV15 to TRBJ2-5; a possible D gene is TRBD1 (5 bases). V was trimmed by 6 bases and J by 0 bases, leaving 11 bases between them. The CDR3 consists of 14 residues. Germline CDR1 reads LNHNV; CDR2 reads YYDKDF (reference sequence). CDR3 amino acids: CATRSGQYQETQYF. CDR3 DNA sequence: TGTGCCACCAGGTCCGGACAATACCAAGAGACCCAGTACTTC.

This clonotype has just a few counts. The CDR3 loop reads CASSLFGFSEYSYEQYF. The CDR3 coding sequence is TGTGCCAGCAGTTTATTTGGCTTTTCGGAATACTCCTACGAGCAGTACTTC. The rearrangement links TRBV27 to TRBJ2-7; D gene ambiguous. V was pared by 1 base and J by 0 bases, with 16 bases between. The CDR3 contains 17 residues. Per the germline V gene, CDR1 is MNHEY and CDR2 is SMNVEV (reference sequence).

J is TRBJ2-7 and V is TRBV30, with D tentatively TRBD1 or TRBD2 (5 bases each). Germline V CDR1 and CDR2: GTSNPN, SVGIG (reference sequence). The CDR3 extends over 13 amino acids. The V and J ends lost 2 bases and 2 bases respectively, with 10 bases between them. CDR3 DNA sequence: TGTGCCTGGAGTAAGGGACCCACCTACGAGCAGTACTTC. Translation: CAWSKGPTYEQYF.

This rearrangement joins TRBV29-1 to TRBJ2-5; the D gene is possibly TRBD1 (6 bases). This CDR3 spans 13 amino acids. The germline V and J ends were trimmed by 5 bases and 0 bases, with 10 bases remaining between them. Germline CDR1 SQVTM, CDR2 ANQGSEA. CDR3 region: CSVLTGYQETQYF. The CDR3 DNA reads as TGCAGCGTTCTAACAGGGTACCAAGAGACCCAGTACTTC.

Only a few counts were recorded for this clonotype. The rearrangement uses TRBV29-1 and TRBJ2-7; 8 bases agree with TRBD1. The trim removed 1 base at V and 3 bases at J, leaving 14 bases unmatched. From germline, CDR1 is SQVTM and CDR2 ANQGSEA. The CDR3 has 17 amino acids. The CDR3 bases are TGCAGCGTTGAAGGCGCGGGGACAGGACCCAAGGGCTACGAGCAGTACTTC. As protein: CSVEGAGTGPKGYEQYF.

The CDR3 nucleotides are TGCGCCAGCAGCTTGGGGGACAGGGTAGCAGATACGCAGTATTTT. Translation gives CASSLGDRVADTQYF. The V and J genes are TRBV5-1 and TRBJ2-3, with 9 bases that match TRBD1. The V gene end was trimmed by 0 bases and the J gene end by 4 bases; junction bases not matched to a gene: 3. Germline values: CDR1 SGHRS, CDR2 YFSETQ. The CDR3 extends over 15 amino acids.

On this clonotype itself: This clone may be a read error of a much larger clone one base away. The V gene is TRBV5-1, the J gene TRBJ2-5; tentative D call: TRBD1 (6 bases). TRBJ2-7 matches the DNA end more closely, so the J call is doubtful. The CDR3 has 14 amino acids. Germline-derived CDR1 and CDR2 are SGHRS and YFSETQ. The CDR3 nucleotides read TGCGCCAGCAGCATGCAACAGGGTAACTACGAGCAGTACTTC. Translated, it gives CASSMQQGNYEQYF.

This clonotype was seen ten or more times. The DNA for the CDR3 is TGCAGCGTTGAAGCGGGCACAGATACGCAGTATTTT. Amino acids: CSVEAGTDTQYF. The genes are TRBV29-1 and TRBJ2-3; D is uncertain. The length of the CDR3 is 12 residues. Per the germline V gene, CDR1 is SQVTM and CDR2 is ANQGSEA. V gave up 1 base and J gave up 1 base, with 3 bases separating them.

V usage is TRBV28 and J usage is TRBJ1-4, with TRBD1 identical over 9 bases. The CDR3 contains 16 residues. CDR1 and CDR2 (germline): MDHEN, SYDVKM. V lost 5 bases and J lost 4; bases outside the gene matches: 8. Written as DNA, the CDR3 is TGTGCCAGCAGTCCCTTCAGGACAGGGGATAATGAAAAACTGTTTTTT. The encoded protein is CASSPFRTGDNEKLFF.

This clonotype appeared many times. The V and J genes are TRBV2 and TRBJ2-1; 12 bases align to TRBD2. Germline-derived CDR1 and CDR2 are SNHLY and FYNNEI. The CDR3 has 16 residues. Germline trimming cut 3 bases from V and 7 bases from J; bases unmatched to any gene: 7. The DNA of the CDR3 is TGTGCCAGCAGTGATGGTGGACTAGCGGGATCAAATGAGCAGTTCTTC. Protein sequence: CASSDGGLAGSNEQFF.

This clonotype was observed a handful of times. J is TRBJ2-1 and V is TRBV5-1, with 9 positions matching TRBD2. The CDR3 runs 15 residues. Looked up from germline, CDR1 is SGHRS and CDR2 is YFSETQ. V was clipped by 2 bases and J by 7 bases; unmatched bases: 7. The CDR3 here is CASSFTGTSKNEQFF. Written as DNA, the CDR3 is TGCGCCAGCAGCTTCACCGGGACTAGCAAAAATGAGCAGTTCTTC. The full variable domain, with the rest looked up from reference TRBV5-1 and TRBJ2-1, is KAGVTQTPRYLIKTRGQQVTLSCSPISGHRSVSWYQQTPGQGLQFLFEYFSETQRNKGNFPGRFSGRQFSNSRSEMNVSTLELGDSALYLCASSFTGTSKNEQFFGPGTRLTVL.

The J gene is TRBJ1-2, the V gene TRBV3-1, with TRBD1 as a possible D gene (5 bases). CDR1 LGHDT and CDR2 YNNKEL come from the germline V gene (reference sequence). V was cut by 0 bases and J by 4 bases, with 12 bases left in between. The CDR3 length is 15 residues. The CDR3: CASSQDRVEAYGYTF. The DNA for the CDR3 is TGTGCCAGCAGCCAAGACAGGGTTGAGGCCTATGGCTACACCTTC.

This clonotype was seen at least ten times. The V call is TRBV12-5, the J call TRBJ2-5; D is undetermined. Germline loops: CDR1 LGHNT, CDR2 FRNRAP. The CDR3 covers 14 residues. V was cut by 2 bases and J by 7 bases, with 14 bases left in between. CDR3 in amino acids: CASGLSAFSGTQYF. Here the CDR3 DNA reads TGTGCTAGTGGTTTGAGCGCCTTTAGTGGGACCCAGTACTTC.

This CDR3 reads CASSQGTTRGPGEQYF. The CDR3 bases are TGCGCCAGCAGCCAAGGAACTACCAGGGGGCCGGGGGAGCAGTACTTC. This rearrangement joins TRBV4-1 to TRBJ2-5; 8 bases are a match to TRBD1. V gave up 1 base and J gave up 11 bases; unmatched junction bases: 15. The germline V gene encodes CDR1 MGHRA and CDR2 YSYEKL. The CDR3 runs to 16 residues.

Of note for this clonotype: The CDR3 ends on some other residue instead of the conserved phenylalanine or tryptophan, so this is likely a read error. The chain uses TRBV28 and TRBJ2-1, with 10 bases identical to TRBD2. This CDR3 comprises 15 residues. Germline loops: CDR1 MDHEN, CDR2 SYDVKM. J was trimmed by 4 bases and V by 8 bases; bases with no gene match: 8. DNA for the CDR3: TGTGCCAGCCTCACACTAGCGGGGCGGTACAATGAGCAGTTCTTA. Protein: CASLTLAGRYNEQFL.

This rearrangement joins TRBV11-3 to TRBJ1-4; no clear D gene. V dropped 8 bases and J dropped 8 bases, with 15 bases sitting between them. Germline-derived CDR1 and CDR2 are SGHNT and YENEEA. The CDR3 length is 13 residues. The CDR3 nucleotides read TGTGCCAGCCGCCCGGGCGCAGAAGAAAAACTGTTTTTT. This codes for CASRPGAEEKLFF. Filled out from reference TRBV11-3 and TRBJ1-4, the complete variable domain reads EAGVVQSPRYKIIEKKQPVAFWCNPISGHNTLYWYLQNLGQGPELLIRYENEEAVDDSQLPKDRFSAERLKGVDSTLKIQPAELGDSAVYLCASRPGAEEKLFFGSGTQLSVL.

Only a few counts were recorded for this clonotype. J is TRBJ2-1 and V is TRBV7-2; D call uncertain. There are 15 residues in the CDR3. The germline V and J ends were trimmed by 0 bases and 10 bases, with 16 bases remaining between them. Germline V gene lookup returns CDR1 SGHTA and CDR2 FQGNSA. CDR3 coding DNA: TGTGCCAGCAGCTTAGCCACTGGGCCCCCTGGGGAGCAGTTCTTC. This sequence encodes CASSLATGPPGEQFF. The complete variable domain, with remaining parts taken from reference TRBV7-2 and TRBJ2-1, reads GAGVSQSPSNKVTEKGKDVELRCDPISGHTALYWYRQSLGQGLEFLIYFQGNSAPDKSGLPSDRFSAERTGGSVSTLTIQRTQQEDSAVYLCASSLATGPPGEQFFGPGTRLTVL.

This rearrangement joins TRBV2 to TRBJ2-1; D not resolved. The V gene lost 8 bases and the J gene lost 4 bases, with 12 bases spanning the gap. CDR1 and CDR2 (germline): SNHLY, FYNNEI. The CDR3 loop spans 13 amino acids. This CDR3 is CASGPLPYNEQFF. The CDR3, as DNA: TGTGCCAGCGGCCCCCTGCCGTACAATGAGCAGTTCTTC.

The rearrangement joins TRBV5-1 to TRBJ2-1; D remains ambiguous. Germline lookup yields CDR1 SGHRS and CDR2 YFSETQ. This CDR3 contains 15 residues. Trimming shortened V by 1 base and J by 5 bases, and 13 bases separated the two germline ends. The CDR3 protein is CASSLNTGRHNEQFF. The CDR3 DNA reads as TGCGCCAGCAGCTTGAACACGGGTAGGCACAATGAGCAGTTCTTC.